Below, 17 T cell receptor beta chains from the same sample are listed, as sequenced in a study of T cell repertoires in cytomegalovirus infection (dated by TCRdb to about 2019). Sequencing relied on an Illumina HiSeq 1500. TCRdb redid the processing of the public reads, applying fastp at Q25 and MiXCR, and retained in-frame beta chains. Each CDR3 protein gets just one entry, which takes the most common genes and DNA from the rows behind it. In all, the sample holds about 150,000 distinct CDR3 sequences, and around 22% of those were seen once. About 10% of the sample belongs to the ten largest clones. Material: PBMCs. These TCRs come from a human donor in good health (CMV status not recorded). Some clones in this sample may be carry-over from other donors' samples.

The chain has TRBV2 and TRBJ2-6; D is perhaps TRBD1 (6 bases). V was shortened by 1 base and J by 0 bases, with 10 bases between the two germline ends. The CDR3 extends over 17 amino acids. Germline CDR1 and CDR2: SNHLY and FYNNEI. CDR3: CASSEEGVGSGANVLTF. The CDR3 bases are TGTGCCAGCAGTGAAGAGGGGGTCGGCTCTGGGGCCAACGTCCTGACTTTC.

This clonotype has ten or more counts. The chain carries TRBV7-2 and TRBJ1-2, with D possibly matching TRBD1 (6 bases). Trimming stripped 5 bases from V and 7 bases from J, with 11 bases between. Germline CDR1 reads SGHTA; CDR2 reads FQGNSA. The CDR3 has 12 residues. CDR3 nucleotides: TGTGCCAGCAGCCTACAGGGTTCTGGCTACACCTTC. Protein product: CASSLQGSGYTF.

This chain links TRBV4-2 with TRBJ2-3; TRBD2 aligns across 7 bases. The length of the CDR3 is 14 residues. V was pared by 0 bases and J by 5 bases, with 2 bases of the junction left unmatched. Germline values: CDR1 LGHNA, CDR2 YNFKEQ. The CDR3 sequence: CASSQDAGVDTQYF. DNA of the CDR3: TGTGCCAGCAGCCAAGACGCGGGGGTAGATACGCAGTATTTT.

This clonotype was seen a handful of times. The J gene is TRBJ2-1, the V gene TRBV11-1, with D perhaps matching TRBD2 (5 bases). The CDR3 covers 14 residues. Trimming took 10 bases from V and 2 from J, leaving 15 bases between them. Germline V lookup: CDR1 SGHAT, CDR2 FQDESV (reference sequence). The CDR3 spells CATAPIGAYNEQFF. CDR3 sequence (DNA): TGTGCCACCGCGCCGATCGGGGCCTACAATGAGCAGTTCTTC.

This clonotype was recorded many times. The chain combines TRBV20-1 with TRBJ1-1, with D unclear. Trimming stripped 0 bases from V and 4 bases from J, with 18 bases between. The CDR3 is 16 amino acids. Germline V lookup: CDR1 DFQATT, CDR2 SNEGSKA (reference sequence). Written as DNA, the CDR3 is TGCAGTGCTAGAGATCGTGAGAGGTTTTTGGGCACTGAAGCTTTCTTT. It specifies CSARDRERFLGTEAFF.

The chain is built from TRBV28 and TRBJ2-7, with 11 positions matching TRBD2. The CDR3 consists of 17 residues. V shed 5 bases, J shed 3 bases, and the junction held 12 bases outside the gene matches. Germline V gene sequence: CDR1 MDHEN, CDR2 SYDVKM. The CDR3 DNA follows: TGTGCCAGCAGTCCACTAAAGTTTACTAGCGGGAGCTACGAGCAGTACTTC. It codes for CASSPLKFTSGSYEQYF.

This clonotype was detected only a few times. J is TRBJ2-1 and V is TRBV20-1; 13 bases match TRBD2. Germline CDR1 reads DFQATT; CDR2 reads SNEGSKA (reference sequence). V was pared by 6 bases and J by 6 bases, with 5 bases of the junction left unmatched. The length of the CDR3 is 14 residues. Here the CDR3 reads CSAPTSGRLNEQFF. CDR3 nucleotides: TGCAGTGCCCCGACTAGCGGGAGGCTCAATGAGCAGTTCTTC.

The table lists this clonotype with a few counts. The chain uses TRBV5-1 and TRBJ1-1; no clear D gene. V was trimmed by 1 base and J by 1 base, leaving 11 bases between them. Per the germline V gene, CDR1 is SGHRS and CDR2 is YFSETQ. The CDR3 runs 15 residues. CDR3 loop: CASSLFQMSNTEAFF. The CDR3 DNA reads TGCGCCAGCAGCTTGTTTCAGATGTCGAACACTGAAGCTTTCTTT.

Only one count was recorded for this clonotype. The chain recombines TRBV6-6 with TRBJ2-4, with 9 bases fitting TRBD2. The ends lost 9 bases at V and 1 base at J; junction bases unmatched: 7. The germline V gene encodes CDR1 MNHNY and CDR2 SVGAGI (reference sequence). This CDR3 is 15 amino acids long. The CDR3 loop reads CASRLAGDAKNIQYF. The CDR3 DNA reads TGTGCCAGTCGCTTAGCGGGAGATGCCAAAAACATTCAGTACTTC.

This clonotype was observed a handful of times. This rearrangement joins TRBV15 to TRBJ2-7, with D perhaps matching TRBD1 (6 bases). CDR1 LNHNV and CDR2 YYDKDF come from the germline V gene (reference sequence). Trimming took off 4 bases at V and 2 bases at J, with 12 bases between the two ends. The CDR3 runs to 14 residues. CDR3 amino acids: CATSTTGNTYEQYF. Here the CDR3 DNA reads TGTGCCACCAGCACCACAGGGAATACCTACGAGCAGTACTTC.

The genes are TRBV5-4 and TRBJ2-1; D perhaps matches TRBD2 (7 bases). V was trimmed by 2 bases and J by 11 bases, leaving 11 bases between them. Germline V lookup: CDR1 SGHNT, CDR2 YYREEE (reference sequence). The CDR3 sequence is 12 residues long. CDR3 amino acids: CASSLGGEQQFF. CDR3 DNA sequence: TGTGCCAGCAGCTTAGGGGGGGAGCAGCAGTTCTTC.

J is TRBJ1-1 and V is TRBV2; 7 nucleotides line up with TRBD1. V shed 11 bases and J 0 bases; nucleotides not matched to a gene: 6. Looked up from germline, CDR1 is SNHLY and CDR2 is FYNNEI. The CDR3 sequence is 13 residues long. The CDR3 DNA is TGTGCCCTCCGGACAGGAATGAACACTGAAGCTTTCTTT. The encoded protein is CALRTGMNTEAFF. Supplemented by reference TRBV2 and TRBJ1-1, the full variable domain reads EPEVTQTPSHQVTQMGQEVILRCVPISNHLYFYWYRQILGQKVEFLVSFYNNEISEKSEIFDDQFSVERPDGSNFTLKIRSTKLEDSAMYFCALRTGMNTEAFFGQGTRLTVV.

The rearrangement joins TRBV7-2 to TRBJ2-5; D is ambiguous. Per germline, CDR1 SGHTA and CDR2 FQGNSA. The CDR3 is 13 amino acids. Trimming took off 1 base at V and 4 bases at J, with 7 bases between the two ends. The CDR3 coding sequence is TGTGCCAGCAGCTTAGACGCCCGAGAGACCCAGTACTTC. Protein: CASSLDARETQYF.

This chain connects TRBV28 to TRBJ1-5; the D gene is possibly TRBD1 (6 bases). CDR3 length equals 13 residues. V was shortened by 10 bases and J by 3 bases, with 13 bases between the two germline ends. The germline V gene encodes CDR1 MDHEN and CDR2 SYDVKM. The CDR3 DNA is TGTGCCACCCAGGGGCAAGCCAATCAGCCCCAGCATTTT. Residues: CATQGQANQPQHF.

This clonotype was counted only a few times. The chain combines TRBV7-9 with TRBJ2-5, with D unclear. Trimming pared 5 bases from V and 2 bases from J, leaving 15 bases between. This CDR3 contains 15 residues. CDR1 SEHNR and CDR2 FQNEAQ come from the germline V gene (reference sequence). The DNA of the CDR3 is TGTGCCAGCAGCCTGGACGGAAAAGGGCAAGAGACCCAGTACTTC. Translating gives CASSLDGKGQETQYF.

This clonotype was seen a single time. A read error is possible here, since a much larger clone lies one base away. The chain uses TRBV7-2 and TRBJ2-1; a possible D gene is TRBD2 (6 bases). The CDR3 is 13 residues long. Germline assignment: CDR1 SGHTA and CDR2 FQGNSA. The V gene lost 3 bases and the J gene lost 12 bases, with 15 bases spanning the gap. CDR3 residues: CASSFPLAMAQFF. DNA of the CDR3: TGTGCCAGCAGCTTCCCTCTAGCGATGGCGCAGTTCTTC.

The V gene is TRBV28, the J gene TRBJ1-1; D is unresolved. Germline V CDR1 and CDR2: MDHEN, SYDVKM. The CDR3 totals 15 residues. V was shortened by 2 bases and J by 0 bases, with 10 bases between the two germline ends. CDR3 nucleotide sequence: TGTGCCAGCAGTTTACAGGCAAATTTGAACACTGAAGCTTTCTTT. It specifies CASSLQANLNTEAFF.